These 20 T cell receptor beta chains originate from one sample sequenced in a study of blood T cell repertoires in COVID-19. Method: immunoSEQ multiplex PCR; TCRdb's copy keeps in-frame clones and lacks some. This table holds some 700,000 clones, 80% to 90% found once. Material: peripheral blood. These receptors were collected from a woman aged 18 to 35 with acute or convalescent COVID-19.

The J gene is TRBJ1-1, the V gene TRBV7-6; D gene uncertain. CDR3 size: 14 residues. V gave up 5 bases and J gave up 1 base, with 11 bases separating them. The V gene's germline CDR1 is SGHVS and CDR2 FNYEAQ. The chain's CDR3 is CASSPGPANTEAFF. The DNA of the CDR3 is TGTGCCAGCAGCCCAGGTCCGGCGAACACTGAAGCTTTCTTT.

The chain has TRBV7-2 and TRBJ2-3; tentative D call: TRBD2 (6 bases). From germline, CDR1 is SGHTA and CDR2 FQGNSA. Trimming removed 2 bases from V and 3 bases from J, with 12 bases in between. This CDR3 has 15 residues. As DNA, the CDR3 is TGTGCCAGCAGCTTAATGTGGGGAGGAACAGATACGCAGTATTTT. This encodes CASSLMWGGTDTQYF.

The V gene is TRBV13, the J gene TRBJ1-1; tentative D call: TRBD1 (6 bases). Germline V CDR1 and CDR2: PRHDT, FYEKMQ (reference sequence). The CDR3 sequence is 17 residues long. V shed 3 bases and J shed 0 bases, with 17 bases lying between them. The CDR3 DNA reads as TGTGCCAGCAGCTTCCGACCGACAGGAACCGTGAACACTGAAGCTTTCTTT. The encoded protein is CASSFRPTGTVNTEAFF.

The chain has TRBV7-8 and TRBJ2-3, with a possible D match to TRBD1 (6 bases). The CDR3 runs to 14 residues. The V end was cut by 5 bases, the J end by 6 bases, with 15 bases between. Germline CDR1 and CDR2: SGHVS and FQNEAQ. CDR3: CASSAHRVRDTQYF. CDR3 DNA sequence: TGTGCCAGCAGCGCACACAGGGTGCGGGATACGCAGTATTTT.

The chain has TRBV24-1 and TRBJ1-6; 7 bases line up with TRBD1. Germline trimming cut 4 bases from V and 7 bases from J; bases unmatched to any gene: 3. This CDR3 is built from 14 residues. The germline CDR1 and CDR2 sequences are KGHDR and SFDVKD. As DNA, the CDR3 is TGTGCCACCAGTGAAGGGACAGCCAATTCACCCCTCCACTTT. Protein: CATSEGTANSPLHF.

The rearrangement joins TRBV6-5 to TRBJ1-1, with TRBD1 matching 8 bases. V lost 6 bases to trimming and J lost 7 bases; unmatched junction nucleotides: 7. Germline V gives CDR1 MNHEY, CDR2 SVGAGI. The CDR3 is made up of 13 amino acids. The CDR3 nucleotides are TGTGCCAGCAGGGGGACAGGCAAAATTGAAGCTTTCTTT. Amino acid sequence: CASRGTGKIEAFF.

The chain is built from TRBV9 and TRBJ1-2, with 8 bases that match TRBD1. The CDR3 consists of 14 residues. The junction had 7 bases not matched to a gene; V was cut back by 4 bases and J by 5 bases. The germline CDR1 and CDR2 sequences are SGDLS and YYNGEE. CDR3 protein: CASSQVGQVYGYTF. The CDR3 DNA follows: TGTGCCAGCAGCCAAGTGGGACAGGTGTATGGCTACACCTTC.

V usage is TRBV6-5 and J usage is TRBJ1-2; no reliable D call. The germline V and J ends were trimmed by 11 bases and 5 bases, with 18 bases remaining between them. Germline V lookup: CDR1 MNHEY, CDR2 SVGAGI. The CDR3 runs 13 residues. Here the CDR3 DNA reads TGTGCCGCAGCCCTCGGAGACCCATATGGCTACACCTTC. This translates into CAAALGDPYGYTF.

The CDR3 loop reads CASSLYYSGGTHNEQFF. The DNA of the CDR3 is TGTGCCAGCAGTTTATATTACAGCGGGGGGACCCACAATGAGCAGTTCTTC. The rearrangement joins TRBV27 to TRBJ2-1, with 9 bases fitting TRBD2. There are 17 residues in the CDR3. V lost 1 base and J lost 5; bases outside the gene matches: 9. Germline V CDR1 and CDR2: MNHEY, SMNVEV (reference sequence).

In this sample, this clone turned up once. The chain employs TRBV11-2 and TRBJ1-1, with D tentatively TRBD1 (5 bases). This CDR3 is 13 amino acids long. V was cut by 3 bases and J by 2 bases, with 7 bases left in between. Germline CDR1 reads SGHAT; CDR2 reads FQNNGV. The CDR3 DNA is TGTGCCAGCAGCTTCGGGGGAAACACTGAAGCTTTCTTT. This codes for CASSFGGNTEAFF.

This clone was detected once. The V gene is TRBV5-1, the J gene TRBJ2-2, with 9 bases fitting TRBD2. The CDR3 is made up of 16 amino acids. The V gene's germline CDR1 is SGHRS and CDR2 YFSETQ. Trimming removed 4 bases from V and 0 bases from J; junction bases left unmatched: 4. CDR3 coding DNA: TGCGCCAGCAGCCGTAGCGGGGGACCGAACACCGGGGAGCTGTTTTTT. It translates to CASSRSGGPNTGELFF.

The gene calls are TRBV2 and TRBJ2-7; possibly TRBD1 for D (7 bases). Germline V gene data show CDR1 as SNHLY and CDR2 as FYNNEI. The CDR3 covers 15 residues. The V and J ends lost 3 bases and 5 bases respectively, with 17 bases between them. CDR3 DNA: TGTGCCAGCAGTGAGTTCAGGGGGGCGTTGGACGAGCAGTACTTC. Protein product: CASSEFRGALDEQYF.

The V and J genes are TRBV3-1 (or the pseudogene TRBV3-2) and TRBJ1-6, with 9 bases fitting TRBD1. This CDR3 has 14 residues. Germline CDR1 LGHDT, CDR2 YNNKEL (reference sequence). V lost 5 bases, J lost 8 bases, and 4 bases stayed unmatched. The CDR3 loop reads CASSFGTGHSPLHF. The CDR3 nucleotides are TGTGCCAGCAGCTTCGGGACAGGGCATTCACCCCTCCACTTT.

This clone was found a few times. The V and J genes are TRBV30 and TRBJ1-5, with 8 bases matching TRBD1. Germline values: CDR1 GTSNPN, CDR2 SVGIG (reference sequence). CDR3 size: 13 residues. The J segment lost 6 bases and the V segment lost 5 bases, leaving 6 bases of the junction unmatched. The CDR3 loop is CAWGQGLGQPQHF. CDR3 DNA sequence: TGTGCCTGGGGACAGGGACTCGGTCAGCCCCAGCATTTT.

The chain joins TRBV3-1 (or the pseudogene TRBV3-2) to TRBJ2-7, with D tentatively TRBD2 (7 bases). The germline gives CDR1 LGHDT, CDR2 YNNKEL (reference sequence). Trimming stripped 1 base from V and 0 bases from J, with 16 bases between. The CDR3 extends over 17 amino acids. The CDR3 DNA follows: TGTGCCAGCAGCCAAGGGGGGCGGCGGGGGAGCTCCTACGAGCAGTACTTC. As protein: CASSQGGRRGSSYEQYF.

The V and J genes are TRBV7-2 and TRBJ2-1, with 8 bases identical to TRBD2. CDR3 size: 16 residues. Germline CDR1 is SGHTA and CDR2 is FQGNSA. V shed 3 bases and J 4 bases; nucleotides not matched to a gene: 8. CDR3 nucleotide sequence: TGTGCCAGCAGCTTCGCCGGGACTAGTGCATACAATGAGCAGTTCTTC. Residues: CASSFAGTSAYNEQFF.

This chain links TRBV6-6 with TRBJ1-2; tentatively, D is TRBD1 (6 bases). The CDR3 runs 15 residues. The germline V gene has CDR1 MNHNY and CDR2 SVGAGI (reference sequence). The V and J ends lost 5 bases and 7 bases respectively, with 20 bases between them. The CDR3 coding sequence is TGTGCCAGCAGTCCCCTGGGGGGGGCGCAGAGTGGCTACACCTTC. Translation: CASSPLGGAQSGYTF.

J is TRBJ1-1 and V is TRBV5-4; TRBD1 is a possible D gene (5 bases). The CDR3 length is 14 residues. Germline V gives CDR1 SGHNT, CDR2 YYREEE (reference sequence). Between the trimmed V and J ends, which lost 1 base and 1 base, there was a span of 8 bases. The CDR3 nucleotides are TGTGCCAGCAGCTTGACAGGTTCGAACACTGAAGCTTTCTTT. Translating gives CASSLTGSNTEAFF.

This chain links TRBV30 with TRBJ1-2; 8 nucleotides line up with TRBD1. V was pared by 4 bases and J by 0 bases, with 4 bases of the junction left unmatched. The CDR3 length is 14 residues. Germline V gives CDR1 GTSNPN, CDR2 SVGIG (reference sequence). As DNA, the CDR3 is TGTGCCTGGACTCTGGGACAGGCTAACTATGGCTACACCTTC. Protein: CAWTLGQANYGYTF.

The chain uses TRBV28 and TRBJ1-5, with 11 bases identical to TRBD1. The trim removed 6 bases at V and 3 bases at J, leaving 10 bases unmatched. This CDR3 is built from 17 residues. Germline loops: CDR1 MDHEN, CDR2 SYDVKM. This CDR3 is CASSLIGTGGANQPQHF. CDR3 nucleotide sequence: TGTGCCAGCAGCCTAATAGGGACAGGGGGTGCCAATCAGCCCCAGCATTTT.